This entry describes one TCR beta chain. Antigen: not known. CDR1 and CDR2 from the germline V gene are LGHNA and YNFKEQ. The CDR3 runs 14 residues. V gave up 4 bases and J gave up 5 bases, with 14 bases separating them. Generated by immunoSEQ multiplex PCR, the TCRdb table keeps only in-frame clones and is missing some. The table lists 85,000 to 130,000 clones, about 87% of them singletons. The sample is drawn from a study of T cell responses to AZD1222 COVID-19 vaccine. Study-wide findings and caveats: The donor cohort was predominantly white British with a female majority, and clonal diversity may have been underestimated. At baseline, just a handful of AZD1222 recipients tested seropositive.

The sample consisted of peripheral blood, taken on day 0 of AZD1222 vaccination. The genes are TRBV4-2 and TRBJ2-5, with a tentative D call TRBD1 (6 bases). The origin of this receptor is an adult in good health. The CDR3 spells CASSLFLGAETQYF. CDR3 nucleotide sequence: TGTGCCAGCAGCCTCTTTCTGGGGGCTGAGACCCAGTACTTC.